The clone carrying this T cell receptor (beta chain) was seen ten or more times. Its antigen remains unidentified. The data belong to a study of early T cells in non-severe SARS-CoV-2 infection. Study in general: The input, bulk RNA from unsorted whole blood, was sequenced, and chains were unpaired.

Study-wide findings and caveats: Matching against VDJdb likely underestimated virus-specific expansions, favoring anti-spike CD8.

Unique molecular identifier tags were affixed to discrete cDNA molecules. TCRdb reprocessed the 5' RACE reads with MiXCR, giving one entry per CDR3 protein. The sample shows fewer than 90,000 distinct CDR3 sequences, about 14% of them seen only once. The CDR3 is 17 residues long. Trimming pared 3 bases from V and 0 bases from J, leaving 17 bases between. Per the germline V gene, CDR1 is MDHEN and CDR2 is SYDVKM. The V and J genes are TRBV28 and TRBJ1-2; TRBD1 is a possible D gene (6 bases). Source material: whole blood. The receptor comes from an adult who was a healthcare worker with PCR-confirmed SARS-CoV-2 infection or an uninfected control (not recorded which). The CDR3 DNA reads as TGTGCCAGCAGTTTCGGCCAAACAGGGTTTTCTAACTATGGCTACACCTTC. It yields the protein CASSFGQTGFSNYGYTF.